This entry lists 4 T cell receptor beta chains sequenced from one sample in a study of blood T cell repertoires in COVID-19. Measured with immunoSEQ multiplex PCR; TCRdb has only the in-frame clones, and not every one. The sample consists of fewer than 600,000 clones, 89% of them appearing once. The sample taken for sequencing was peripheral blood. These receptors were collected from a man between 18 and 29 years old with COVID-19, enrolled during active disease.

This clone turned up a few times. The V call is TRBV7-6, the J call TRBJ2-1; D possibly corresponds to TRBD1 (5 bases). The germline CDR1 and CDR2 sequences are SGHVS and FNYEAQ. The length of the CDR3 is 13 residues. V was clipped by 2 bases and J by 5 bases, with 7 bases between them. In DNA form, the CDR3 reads TGTGCCAGCAGCTTAATAGGGGACAATGAGCAGTTCTTC. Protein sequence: CASSLIGDNEQFF.

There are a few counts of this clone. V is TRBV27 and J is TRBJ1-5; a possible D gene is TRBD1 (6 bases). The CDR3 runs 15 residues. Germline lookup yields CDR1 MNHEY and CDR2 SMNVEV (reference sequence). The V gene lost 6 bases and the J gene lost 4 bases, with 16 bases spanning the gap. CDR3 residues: CASRSTDRINQPQHF. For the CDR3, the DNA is TGTGCCAGCAGATCAACCGACAGGATAAATCAGCCCCAGCATTTT.

In nucleotides, the CDR3 is TGTGCCAGCAGCTCCCGGGACAGGGGAACACCCCTCCACTTT. Its translation: CASSSRDRGTPLHF. The chain has TRBV7-8 and TRBJ1-6; 10 bases are shared with TRBD1. The CDR3 is made up of 14 amino acids. Germline values: CDR1 SGHVS, CDR2 FQNEAQ. V shed 4 bases and J 11 bases; nucleotides not matched to a gene: 5.

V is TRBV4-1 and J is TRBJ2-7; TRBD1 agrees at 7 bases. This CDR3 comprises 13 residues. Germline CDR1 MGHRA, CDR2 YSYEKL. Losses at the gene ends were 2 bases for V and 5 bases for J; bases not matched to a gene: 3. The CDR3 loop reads CASSQTGENEQYF. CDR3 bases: TGCGCCAGCAGCCAAACAGGGGAAAACGAGCAGTACTTC.